These 17 T cell receptor beta chains originate from one sample sequenced in a study of shared clonotypes between healthy human individuals. TCRdb's copy holds only in-frame clones and misses some; the assay was immunoSEQ multiplex PCR. The sample includes about 1,800,000 clones, roughly 94% of them seen just once. Naivety among CD8 cells was defined by CD45RO negativity and positive CCR7 selection, thereby excluding terminally differentiated effector memory CD45RA+ cells. The specimen sequenced was naive CD8+ T cells sorted from blood. These receptors all stem from a man aged 18 to 35 in good health.

This clone was found a few times. The chain joins TRBV7-5 to TRBJ1-2. TRBV7-5 is an annotated pseudogene. The CDR3 is 14 amino acids. The CDR3 sequence: CARSLRGLGYGYTF. DNA of the CDR3: TGTGCCAGAAGCCTCCGCGGGCTGGGCTATGGCTACACCTTC.

V is TRBV28 and J is TRBJ2-7; TRBD1 might be the D (6 bases). CDR3 size: 12 residues. V was trimmed by 5 bases and J by 5 bases, leaving 10 bases between them. Germline V gene sequence: CDR1 MDHEN, CDR2 SYDVKM. The CDR3 DNA sequence: TGTGCCAGCAGTATGACAGGAAACGAGCAGTACTTC. This encodes CASSMTGNEQYF.

This chain connects TRBV19 to TRBJ2-7; no definite D call. CDR3 length equals 14 residues. Germline lookup yields CDR1 LNHDA and CDR2 SQIVND (reference sequence). Trimming left V 1 base short and J 3 bases short, with 10 bases between. Written as DNA, the CDR3 is TGTGCCAGTAGTATAGCAGGTATTGTCTACGAGCAGTACTTC. Protein sequence: CASSIAGIVYEQYF.

This chain uses TRBV6-5 with TRBJ2-7, with 8 bases lining up with TRBD2. There are 16 residues in the CDR3. Germline V gene data show CDR1 as MNHEY and CDR2 as SVGAGI. After removal of 0 bases from V and 4 bases from J, the junction contained 8 bases not matched to a gene. In nucleotides, the CDR3 is TGTGCCAGCAGTTACTCGCAGAGCGGGAGAGAATACGAGCAGTACTTC. This translates into CASSYSQSGREYEQYF.

V usage is TRBV13 and J usage is TRBJ2-7; TRBD1 aligns across 7 bases. The junction had 2 bases not matched to a gene; V was cut back by 5 bases and J by 7 bases. There are 11 residues in the CDR3. Looked up from germline, CDR1 is PRHDT and CDR2 is FYEKMQ (reference sequence). CDR3 protein: CASSTQGEQYF. In DNA, the CDR3 is TGTGCCAGCAGCACACAGGGGGAGCAGTACTTC.

The chain is built from TRBV11-2 and TRBJ2-1; perhaps TRBD2 as D (6 bases). V lost 0 bases and J 16 bases, leaving 13 bases between the germline ends. Germline assignment: CDR1 SGHAT and CDR2 FQNNGV. This CDR3 comprises 12 residues. The DNA for the CDR3 is TGTGCCAGCAGCTTAGAGGGGACTGGGAGTTTCTTC. Its protein is CASSLEGTGSFF.

The V gene is TRBV9, the J gene TRBJ2-5, with TRBD1 matching over 7 bases. The CDR3 extends over 15 amino acids. V shed 3 bases, J shed 1 base, and the junction held 6 bases outside the gene matches. The V gene's germline CDR1 is SGDLS and CDR2 YYNGEE. This CDR3 is CASSDRRDSQETQYF. The DNA for the CDR3 is TGTGCCAGCAGCGACCGCCGGGACAGCCAAGAGACCCAGTACTTC.

The rearrangement links TRBV7-2 to TRBJ2-7, with 9 bases fitting TRBD2. Per the germline V gene, CDR1 is SGHTA and CDR2 is FQGNSA. CDR3 length: 17 amino acids. V shed 4 bases and J 1 base; nucleotides not matched to a gene: 11. In DNA form, the CDR3 reads TGTGCCAGCAGCTCCGACTTGTGGCGGGAGGGATCCTACGAGCAGTACTTC. Amino acids: CASSSDLWREGSYEQYF.

Remarks on this clone: Other nucleotide sequences in the sample specify the same CDR3. The chain couples TRBV18 to TRBJ2-1; no firm D call. Trimming left V 1 base short and J 8 bases short, with 6 bases between. The germline gives CDR1 KGHSH, CDR2 LQKENI. The CDR3 is made up of 12 amino acids. The CDR3 is CASSPLGDEQFF. Written as DNA, the CDR3 is TGTGCCAGCTCACCACTGGGCGATGAGCAGTTCTTC.

The J gene is TRBJ2-7, the V gene TRBV19; TRBD1 aligns across 10 bases. The trim removed 7 bases at V and 4 bases at J, leaving 10 bases unmatched. CDR3 size: 15 residues. Germline V gene lookup returns CDR1 LNHDA and CDR2 SQIVND (reference sequence). The CDR3 nucleotides read TGTGCCAGTACTACCGGGACAGGGGAAGGGTACGAGCAGTACTTC. Its translation is CASTTGTGEGYEQYF.

This clone was observed a few times. This chain joins TRBV27 and TRBJ2-7; D may be TRBD1 or TRBD2 (5 bases each). The ends were cut back, 5 bases at V and 1 base at J, with 12 bases in the middle. This CDR3 region has 14 residues. Per the germline V gene, CDR1 is MNHEY and CDR2 is SMNVEV (reference sequence). CDR3 in DNA: TGTGCCAGCAGTCCAGGCTGGGGGTCCTACGAGCAGTACTTC. Translation gives CASSPGWGSYEQYF.

This clone was counted a single time. V is TRBV30 and J is TRBJ2-7; D gene unclear. The germline CDR1 and CDR2 sequences are GTSNPN and SVGIG (reference sequence). Trimming stripped 7 bases from V and 1 base from J, with 14 bases between. The CDR3 is 13 amino acids. In DNA, the CDR3 is TGTGCCTCCCGCCCGCCTGGTTCCTACGAGCAGTACTTC. The encoded protein is CASRPPGSYEQYF.

The chain carries TRBV6-5 and TRBJ2-2; 8 bases map to TRBD1. V lost 1 base to trimming and J lost 3 bases; unmatched junction nucleotides: 4. CDR3 length: 16 amino acids. Germline V gives CDR1 MNHEY, CDR2 SVGAGI. The CDR3 protein is CASSYLDRVDTGELFF. The DNA for the CDR3 is TGTGCCAGCAGTTACTTGGACAGGGTGGACACCGGGGAGCTGTTTTTT.

The gene calls are TRBV4-1 and TRBJ2-2, with TRBD1 as a possible D gene (6 bases). The V and J ends lost 0 bases and 4 bases respectively, with 12 bases between them. Germline CDR1 MGHRA, CDR2 YSYEKL. CDR3 size: 16 residues. CDR3 DNA sequence: TGCGCCAGCAGCCAAGAAGGGGGAACAGTCACCGGGGAGCTGTTTTTT. Translated, it gives CASSQEGGTVTGELFF.

The chain links TRBV2 to TRBJ2-5; no definite D call. CDR1 is SNHLY, CDR2 FYNNEI, per germline. V was shortened by 2 bases and J by 5 bases, with 12 bases between the two germline ends. The CDR3 covers 14 residues. As DNA, the CDR3 is TGTGCCAGCAGTGAACCCGCAGACCCGGAGACCCAGTACTTC. Translating gives CASSEPADPETQYF.

The gene calls are TRBV19 and TRBJ2-5; the D is unclear. Germline CDR1 is LNHDA and CDR2 is SQIVND (reference sequence). This CDR3 has 14 amino acids. V was clipped by 3 bases and J by 1 base, with 9 bases between them. CDR3 nucleotide sequence: TGTGCCAGTAGTATGACGGATCTCCAAGAGACCCAGTACTTC. Protein sequence: CASSMTDLQETQYF.

The CDR3 loop is CAWSVGGTTYEQYF. CDR3 bases: TGTGCCTGGAGTGTAGGTGGAACAACCTACGAGCAGTACTTC. The chain is built from TRBV30 and TRBJ2-7; no reliable D call. Germline loops: CDR1 GTSNPN, CDR2 SVGIG (reference sequence). The CDR3 covers 14 residues. V lost 0 bases to trimming and J lost 2 bases, with 11 bases between them.